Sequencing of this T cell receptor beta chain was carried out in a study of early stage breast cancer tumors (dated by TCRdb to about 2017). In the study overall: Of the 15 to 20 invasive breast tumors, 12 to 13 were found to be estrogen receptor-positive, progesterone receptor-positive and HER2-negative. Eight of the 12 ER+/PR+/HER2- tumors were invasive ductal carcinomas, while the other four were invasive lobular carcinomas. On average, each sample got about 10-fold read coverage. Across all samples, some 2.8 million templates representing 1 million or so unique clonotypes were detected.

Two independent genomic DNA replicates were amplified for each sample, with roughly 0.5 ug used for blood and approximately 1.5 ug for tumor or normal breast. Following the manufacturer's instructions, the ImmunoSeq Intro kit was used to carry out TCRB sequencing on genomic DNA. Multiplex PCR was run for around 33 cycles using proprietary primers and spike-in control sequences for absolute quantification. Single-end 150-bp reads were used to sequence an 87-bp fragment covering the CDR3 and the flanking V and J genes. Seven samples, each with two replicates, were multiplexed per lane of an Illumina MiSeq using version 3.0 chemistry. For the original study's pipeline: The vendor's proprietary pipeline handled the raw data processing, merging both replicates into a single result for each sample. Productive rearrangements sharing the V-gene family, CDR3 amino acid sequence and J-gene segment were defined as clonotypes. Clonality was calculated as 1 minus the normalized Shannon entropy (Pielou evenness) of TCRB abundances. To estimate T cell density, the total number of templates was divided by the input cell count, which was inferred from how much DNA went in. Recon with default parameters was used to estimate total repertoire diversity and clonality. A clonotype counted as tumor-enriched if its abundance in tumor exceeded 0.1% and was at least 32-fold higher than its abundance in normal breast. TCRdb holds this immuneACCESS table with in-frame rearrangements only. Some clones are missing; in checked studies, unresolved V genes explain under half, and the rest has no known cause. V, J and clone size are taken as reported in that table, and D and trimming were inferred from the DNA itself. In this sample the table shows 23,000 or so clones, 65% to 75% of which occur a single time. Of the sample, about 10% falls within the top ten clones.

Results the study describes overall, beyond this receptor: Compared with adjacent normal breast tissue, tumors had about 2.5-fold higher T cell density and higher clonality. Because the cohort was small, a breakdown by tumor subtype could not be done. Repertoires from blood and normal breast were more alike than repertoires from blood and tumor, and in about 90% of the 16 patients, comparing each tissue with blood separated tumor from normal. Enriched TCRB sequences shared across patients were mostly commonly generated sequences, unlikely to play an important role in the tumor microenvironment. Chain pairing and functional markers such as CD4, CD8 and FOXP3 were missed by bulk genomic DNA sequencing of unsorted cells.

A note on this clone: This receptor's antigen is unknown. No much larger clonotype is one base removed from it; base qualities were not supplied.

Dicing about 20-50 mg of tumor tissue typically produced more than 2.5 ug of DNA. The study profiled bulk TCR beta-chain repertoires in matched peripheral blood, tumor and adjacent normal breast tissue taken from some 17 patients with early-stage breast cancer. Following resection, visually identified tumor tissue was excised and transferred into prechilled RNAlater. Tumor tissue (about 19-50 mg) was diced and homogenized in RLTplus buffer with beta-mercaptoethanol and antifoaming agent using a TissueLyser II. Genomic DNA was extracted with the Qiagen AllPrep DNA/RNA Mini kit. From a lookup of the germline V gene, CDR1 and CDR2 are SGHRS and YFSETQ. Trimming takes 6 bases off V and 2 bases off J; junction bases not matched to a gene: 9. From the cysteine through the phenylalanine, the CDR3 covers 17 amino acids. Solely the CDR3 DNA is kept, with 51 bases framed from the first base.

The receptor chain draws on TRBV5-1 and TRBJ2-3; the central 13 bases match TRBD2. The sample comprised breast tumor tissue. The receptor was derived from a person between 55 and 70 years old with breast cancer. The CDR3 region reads CASTELLAGGNTDTQYF. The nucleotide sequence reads TGCGCCAGCACCGAATTACTAGCGGGAGGGAACACAGATACGCAGTATTTT.